This entry lists 4 T cell receptor beta chains sequenced from one sample in a study of shared clonotypes between healthy human individuals. The method was immunoSEQ multiplex PCR; TCRdb's version includes in-frame clones alone and lacks a portion of them. This sample yields about a million clones, of which 70% to 80% are seen a single time; over 1.3% belongs to the top ten. The sequencing input was memory CD4+ T cells sorted from blood. Subset of the sample: CD45RA-negative fraction. The receptors were gathered from a man between 18 and 35 years old in good health.

The gene calls are TRBV6-1 and TRBJ2-7; D gene unclear. This CDR3 spans 13 amino acids. CDR1 MNHNS and CDR2 SASEGT come from the germline V gene. V was pared by 1 base and J by 1 base, with 5 bases between. CDR3 sequence: CASSEEGSYEQYF. The CDR3 nucleotides read TGTGCCAGCAGTGAAGAAGGATCCTACGAGCAGTACTTC.

V usage is TRBV28 and J usage is TRBJ2-4; 9 positions agree with TRBD1. The CDR3 has 16 residues. Germline lookup yields CDR1 MDHEN and CDR2 SYDVKM. V lost 3 bases to trimming and J lost 2 bases; unmatched junction nucleotides: 5. CDR3 protein: CASSFLTGGSKNIQYF. CDR3 coding DNA: TGTGCCAGCAGTTTCTTGACAGGGGGGTCCAAAAACATTCAGTACTTC.

This chain uses TRBV4-1 with TRBJ2-7; the D call may be TRBD1 or TRBD2 (6 bases each). Germline lookup yields CDR1 MGHRA and CDR2 YSYEKL. The CDR3 covers 14 residues. Trimming stripped 4 bases from V and 2 bases from J, with 12 bases between. CDR3: CASSPTRGPYEQYF. In DNA, the CDR3 is TGCGCCAGCAGCCCTACTCGGGGGCCCTACGAGCAGTACTTC.

The chain is built from TRBV2 and TRBJ2-7; TRBD2 might be the D (5 bases). The CDR3 is 15 residues long. Germline V gene sequence: CDR1 SNHLY, CDR2 FYNNEI. Trimming left V 8 bases short and J 2 bases short, with 19 bases between. This CDR3 reads CASGPRRGGPYEQYF. In DNA, the CDR3 is TGTGCCAGCGGACCCCGCCGGGGTGGGCCCTACGAGCAGTACTTC.